A single sample gave rise to the 28 T cell receptor beta chains below, sequenced in a study of cytomegalovirus exposure and HLA in healthy donors. TCRdb's copy holds only in-frame clones and misses some; the assay was immunoSEQ multiplex PCR. The sample consists of about 58,000 clones, about 88% of them appearing once. Source material: PBMCs. These receptors were collected from a man aged 18 to 29 in good health and CMV-seronegative.

This chain uses TRBV7-9 with TRBJ2-7; no clear D gene. The V end was cut by 3 bases, the J end by 3 bases, with 3 bases between. CDR3 length equals 11 residues. Germline CDR1 reads SEHNR; CDR2 reads FQNEAQ (reference sequence). CDR3 bases: TGTGCCAGCAGCTTCAACTACGAGCAGTACTTC. It encodes CASSFNYEQYF.

The CDR3 DNA reads TGTGCCAGCAGCCGAACCGGACAAAACACTGAAGCTTTCTTT. Translating it yields CASSRTGQNTEAFF. The gene calls are TRBV27 and TRBJ1-1, with a weak D call TRBD1 (5 bases). V lost 6 bases, J lost 2 bases, and 13 bases lay in between. This CDR3 comprises 14 residues. Germline V gene data show CDR1 as MNHEY and CDR2 as SMNVEV (reference sequence).

The chain couples TRBV27 to TRBJ2-7; TRBD2 aligns across 7 bases. This CDR3 spans 14 amino acids. Trimming cost V 3 bases and J 3 bases; bases outside gene matches: 5. Germline V gives CDR1 MNHEY, CDR2 SMNVEV (reference sequence). The CDR3 bases are TGTGCCAGCAGTTTTAAACCGGGAGGCTACGAGCAGTACTTC. Its protein is CASSFKPGGYEQYF.

The gene calls are TRBV5-1 and TRBJ1-1, with D perhaps matching TRBD1 (6 bases). The CDR3 covers 14 residues. Germline V CDR1 and CDR2: SGHRS, YFSETQ. V was pared by 2 bases and J by 0 bases, with 8 bases between. The CDR3 nucleotides read TGCGCCAGCAGCTTACAGGGCATGAACACTGAAGCTTTCTTT. Protein product: CASSLQGMNTEAFF.

The chain is built from TRBV30 and TRBJ2-7; D is undetermined. Germline CDR1 GTSNPN, CDR2 SVGIG (reference sequence). Trimming took off 3 bases at V and 7 bases at J, with 13 bases between the two ends. This CDR3 has 12 amino acids. The CDR3 spells CAWSPPLEEQYF. In DNA form, the CDR3 reads TGTGCCTGGAGCCCTCCCCTGGAGGAGCAGTACTTC.

Points on this clone: Other DNA sequences of this sample code for an identical CDR3. The chain links TRBV7-3 to TRBJ2-1, with D tentatively TRBD2 (5 bases). From germline, CDR1 is SGHTA and CDR2 FQGTGA. V was shortened by 0 bases and J by 6 bases, with 6 bases between the two germline ends. This CDR3 is built from 13 residues. The DNA of the CDR3 is TGTGCCAGCAGCTTAACTGGGAGCAATGAGCAGTTCTTC. It translates to CASSLTGSNEQFF. The entire variable domain, with the rest obtained from reference TRBV7-3 and TRBJ2-1, is as follows: GAGVSQTPSNKVTEKGKYVELRCDPISGHTALYWYRQSLGQGPEFLIYFQGTGAADDSGLPNDRFFAVRPEGSVSTLKIQRTERGDSAVYLCASSLTGSNEQFFGPGTRLTVL.

The rearrangement links TRBV7-2 to TRBJ2-1, with 11 bases aligning to TRBD2. From germline, CDR1 is SGHTA and CDR2 FQGNSA. Germline trimming cut 3 bases from V and 7 bases from J; bases unmatched to any gene: 5. The CDR3 covers 15 residues. The CDR3 coding sequence is TGTGCCAGCAGCTTTACTAGCGGGAGTGGGAATGAGCAGTTCTTC. Translation gives CASSFTSGSGNEQFF. The full variable domain, in which reference TRBV7-2 and TRBJ2-1 provide the parts outside the CDR3, is GAGVSQSPSNKVTEKGKDVELRCDPISGHTALYWYRQSLGQGLEFLIYFQGNSAPDKSGLPSDRFSAERTGGSVSTLTIQRTQQEDSAVYLCASSFTSGSGNEQFFGPGTRLTVL.

The chain uses TRBV28 and TRBJ2-3, with 10 bases matching TRBD2. CDR3 length: 20 amino acids. V was pared by 4 bases and J by 2 bases, with 18 bases of the junction left unmatched. CDR1 MDHEN and CDR2 SYDVKM come from the germline V gene. CDR3 in DNA: TGTGCCAGCAGTTACCCCGGAGGAGGACTAGCGGAACTCGACACAGATACGCAGTATTTT. Encoded protein: CASSYPGGGLAELDTDTQYF.

This clone rates as medium-sized. The chain links TRBV5-5 to TRBJ1-1, with 9 nucleotides matching TRBD1. Germline V gene sequence: CDR1 SGHKS, CDR2 YYEKEE (reference sequence). The CDR3 is 15 amino acids. Trimming at V came to 4 bases and at J to 9 bases, leaving 13 bases not matched to a gene. The CDR3 region is CASSPGTGWFPQAFF. CDR3 sequence (DNA): TGTGCCAGCAGCCCGGGGACAGGGTGGTTCCCCCAAGCTTTCTTT.

This clone was recorded once. The chain is built from TRBV15 and TRBJ2-3; TRBD1 agrees at 9 bases. The CDR3 extends over 15 amino acids. V shed 3 bases, J shed 2 bases, and the junction held 3 bases outside the gene matches. The V gene's germline CDR1 is LNHNV and CDR2 YYDKDF (reference sequence). The CDR3 reads CATSSRDRDTDTQYF. Here the CDR3 DNA reads TGTGCCACCAGCAGCCGGGACAGGGACACAGATACGCAGTATTTT.

The CDR3 bases are TGTGCCAGCAGCTCCAACAGGGGGAACGACTCCTACGAGCAGTACTTC. This codes for CASSSNRGNDSYEQYF. The V call is TRBV7-9, the J call TRBJ2-7, with 8 positions matching TRBD1. The CDR3 sequence is 16 residues long. V trimming: 4 bases; J trimming: 0 bases; junction bases outside the gene matches: 8. CDR1 is SEHNR, CDR2 FQNEAQ, per germline (reference sequence).

The genes are TRBV13 and TRBJ2-1, with 7 bases aligning to TRBD2. The junction had 5 bases not matched to a gene; V was cut back by 7 bases and J by 5 bases. The CDR3 is 13 residues long. CDR1 is PRHDT, CDR2 FYEKMQ, per germline (reference sequence). The DNA for the CDR3 is TGTGCCAGCACCCGGACTAGGGACAATGAGCAGTTCTTC. Translated, it gives CASTRTRDNEQFF.

This clone was picked up one time. The chain recombines TRBV4-1 with TRBJ1-2, with D unclear. The ends were cut back, 2 bases at V and 2 bases at J, with 12 bases in the middle. The V gene's germline CDR1 is MGHRA and CDR2 YSYEKL. This CDR3 contains 15 residues. The chain's CDR3 is CASSQRIAGNYGYTF. CDR3 nucleotide sequence: TGCGCCAGCAGCCAACGAATCGCGGGAAACTATGGCTACACCTTC.

The chain employs TRBV18 and TRBJ2-6; possibly TRBD1 for D (6 bases). The CDR3 consists of 21 residues. The germline CDR1 and CDR2 sequences are KGHSH and LQKENI. V lost 1 base to trimming and J lost 0 bases, with 22 bases between them. For the CDR3, the DNA is TGTGCCAGCTCACCACGTCCGGCTGGGACAAGTCTATACTCTGGGGCCAACGTCCTGACTTTC. Translating it yields CASSPRPAGTSLYSGANVLTF. The full variable domain, its missing parts supplied by reference TRBV18 and TRBJ2-6, is NAGVMQNPRHLVRRRGQEARLRCSPMKGHSHVYWYRQLPEEGLKFMVYLQKENIIDESGMPKERFSAEFPKEGPSILRIQQVVRGDSAAYFCASSPRPAGTSLYSGANVLTFGAGSRLTVL.

The V gene is TRBV12-5, the J gene TRBJ2-1; 12 positions agree with TRBD2. The germline CDR1 and CDR2 sequences are LGHNT and FRNRAP. The trim removed 1 base at V and 3 bases at J, leaving 4 bases unmatched. The CDR3 runs to 17 residues. The CDR3 protein is CASGLEGLAGFYNEQFF. Written as DNA, the CDR3 is TGTGCTAGTGGTTTGGAAGGACTAGCGGGATTCTACAATGAGCAGTTCTTC.

This clone appeared a few times. This rearrangement joins TRBV18 to TRBJ2-7; 7 bases map to TRBD2. Germline CDR1 and CDR2: KGHSH and LQKENI. This CDR3 is 13 amino acids long. The V and J ends lost 2 bases and 6 bases, in that order; junction bases with no gene match: 4. CDR3 nucleotides: TGTGCCAGCTCACCATGGCGGGAGTCCGAGCAGTACTTC. This codes for CASSPWRESEQYF.

This clone was seen a handful of times. V and J are TRBV6-6 and TRBJ1-1; no definite D call. CDR3 length: 13 amino acids. Germline lookup yields CDR1 MNHNY and CDR2 SVGAGI (reference sequence). Trimming cost V 4 bases and J 5 bases, with 11 bases left between them. CDR3 sequence (DNA): TGTGCCAGCAGTTCCTTTGAGGCGACTGAAGCTTTCTTT. This gives the protein CASSSFEATEAFF.

The V gene is TRBV10-1, the J gene TRBJ2-3; TRBD2 agrees at 15 bases. The CDR3 extends over 19 amino acids. V dropped 8 bases and J dropped 1; count of bases not matched to a gene: 13. CDR1 is WNHNN, CDR2 SYGVQD, per germline (reference sequence). The CDR3 here is CASHWTSGRAEGGTDTQYF. CDR3 coding DNA: TGCGCCAGCCACTGGACTAGCGGGAGGGCCGAGGGTGGCACAGATACGCAGTATTTT.

CDR3 residues: CASSSSPGLAGGAQFF. Here the CDR3 DNA reads TGTGCCAGCAGCTCGTCACCGGGACTAGCGGGAGGGGCGCAGTTCTTC. The J gene is TRBJ2-1, the V gene TRBV7-3, with TRBD2 matching over 16 bases. The CDR3 is 16 residues long. Per germline, CDR1 SGHTA and CDR2 FQGTGA. V gave up 4 bases and J gave up 12 bases; unmatched junction bases: 9.

CDR3 coding DNA: TGTGCCAGCTCCAGGGGGTTAGGGGAAAAACTGTTTTTT. This sequence encodes CASSRGLGEKLFF. The chain links TRBV19 to TRBJ1-4; 7 nucleotides match TRBD1. This CDR3 contains 13 residues. The J segment lost 8 bases and the V segment lost 9 bases, leaving 9 bases of the junction unmatched. Germline V lookup: CDR1 LNHDA, CDR2 SQIVND (reference sequence).

The V and J genes are TRBV4-2 and TRBJ1-3, with D maybe TRBD1 (5 bases). The length of the CDR3 is 16 residues. CDR1 and CDR2 from the germline V gene are LGHNA and YNFKEQ. V was shortened by 4 bases and J by 4 bases, with 17 bases between the two germline ends. The CDR3 loop reads CASSPPVGGAGNTIYF. The DNA of the CDR3 is TGTGCCAGCAGCCCCCCGGTGGGGGGTGCGGGAAACACCATATATTTT.

In this sample, this clone turned up once. The chain recombines TRBV30 with TRBJ1-1; 8 positions agree with TRBD1. The CDR3 covers 13 residues. Looked up from germline, CDR1 is GTSNPN and CDR2 is SVGIG (reference sequence). V dropped 2 bases and J dropped 6; count of bases not matched to a gene: 5. CDR3 sequence reads: CAWSYGQGPEAFF. CDR3 DNA: TGTGCCTGGAGTTATGGACAGGGCCCTGAAGCTTTCTTT.

J is TRBJ2-3 and V is TRBV27; possible D gene TRBD1, 8 bases. In germline, CDR1 is MNHEY, CDR2 SMNVEV (reference sequence). CDR3 length: 20 amino acids. Trimming pared 1 base from V and 3 bases from J, leaving 26 bases between. CDR3 in amino acids: CASSLWGPRGGQVYTDTQYF. In DNA, the CDR3 is TGTGCCAGCAGTTTATGGGGGCCGCGCGGGGGACAGGTATATACAGATACGCAGTATTTT.

The chain couples TRBV19 to TRBJ1-5; a possible D gene is TRBD1 (5 bases). CDR3 length: 15 residues. Germline values: CDR1 LNHDA, CDR2 SQIVND (reference sequence). Between the trimmed V and J ends, which lost 4 bases and 6 bases, there was a span of 16 bases. As DNA, the CDR3 is TGTGCCAGTAGTACCTCGGGGGGGGTCGGTCAGCCCCAGCATTTT. Amino acids: CASSTSGGVGQPQHF.

CDR3 DNA: TGTGCCAGCAGTTTATCGCAGCCTAGCGCCAAAAACATTCAGTACTTC. Translation: CASSLSQPSAKNIQYF. The chain joins TRBV28 to TRBJ2-4, with D maybe TRBD2 (5 bases). The CDR3 sequence is 16 residues long. Germline V CDR1 and CDR2: MDHEN, SYDVKM. Trimming took off 1 base at V and 1 base at J, with 11 bases between the two ends.

This rearrangement joins TRBV6-5 to TRBJ1-1; 7 bases are a match to TRBD1. The J segment lost 5 bases and the V segment lost 7 bases, leaving 10 bases of the junction unmatched. This CDR3 is built from 14 residues. CDR1 MNHEY and CDR2 SVGAGI come from the germline V gene. In nucleotides, the CDR3 is TGTGCCAGCACCCGAGACAGGGCGCTAACTGAAGCTTTCTTT. Its translation is CASTRDRALTEAFF.

V usage is TRBV6-1 and J usage is TRBJ2-5; no clear D. Germline CDR1 and CDR2: MNHNS and SASEGT. V gave up 4 bases and J gave up 2 bases, with 5 bases separating them. There are 12 residues in the CDR3. The CDR3 here is CASSVQQETQYF. The CDR3, as DNA: TGTGCCAGCAGTGTCCAACAAGAGACCCAGTACTTC.

The chain combines TRBV7-3 with TRBJ2-3; the match to TRBD1 covers 7 bases. The CDR3 is 14 residues long. CDR1 and CDR2 from the germline V gene are SGHTA and FQGTGA. With 5 bases clipped from V and 1 base from J, the junction kept 3 bases outside the gene matches. CDR3 protein: CASSVTGGTDTQYF. The CDR3 bases are TGTGCCAGCAGCGTCACAGGGGGCACAGATACGCAGTATTTT.